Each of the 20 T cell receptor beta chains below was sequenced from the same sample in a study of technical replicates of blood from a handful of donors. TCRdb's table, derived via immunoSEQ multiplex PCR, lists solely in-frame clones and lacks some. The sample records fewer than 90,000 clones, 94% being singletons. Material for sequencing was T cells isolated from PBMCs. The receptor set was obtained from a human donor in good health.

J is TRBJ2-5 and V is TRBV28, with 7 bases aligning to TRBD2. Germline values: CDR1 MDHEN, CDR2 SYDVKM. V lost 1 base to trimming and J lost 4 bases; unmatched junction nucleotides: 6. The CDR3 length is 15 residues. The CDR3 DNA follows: TGTGCCAGCAGTTTATCTGTTCGCGGGAGAGAGACCCAGTACTTC. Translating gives CASSLSVRGRETQYF. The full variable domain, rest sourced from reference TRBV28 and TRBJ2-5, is DVKVTQSSRYLVKRTGEKVFLECVQDMDHENMFWYRQDPGLGLRLIYFSYDVKMKEKGDIPEGYSVSREKKERFSLILESASTNQTSMYLCASSLSVRGRETQYFGPGTRLLVL.

The CDR3 spells CASKQGAFYGYTF. For the CDR3, the DNA is TGTGCCAGCAAACAGGGGGCCTTCTATGGCTACACCTTC. This chain uses TRBV27 with TRBJ1-2; TRBD1 matches 9 bases. In germline, CDR1 is MNHEY, CDR2 SMNVEV (reference sequence). The CDR3 runs to 13 residues. V gave up 7 bases and J gave up 4 bases; unmatched junction bases: 4.

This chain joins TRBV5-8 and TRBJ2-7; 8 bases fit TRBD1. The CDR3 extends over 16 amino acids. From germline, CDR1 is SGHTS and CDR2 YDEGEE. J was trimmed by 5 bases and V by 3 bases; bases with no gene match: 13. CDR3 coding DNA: TGTGCCAGCAGCTCAGGGAAGGACAGGGTAAGAAACGAGCAGTACTTC. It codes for CASSSGKDRVRNEQYF. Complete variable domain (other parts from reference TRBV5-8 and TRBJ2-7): EAGVTQSPTHLIKTRGQQATLRCSPISGHTSVYWYQQALGLGLQFLLWYDEGEERNRGNFPPRFSGRQFPNYSSELNVNALELEDSALYLCASSSGKDRVRNEQYFGPGTRLTVT.

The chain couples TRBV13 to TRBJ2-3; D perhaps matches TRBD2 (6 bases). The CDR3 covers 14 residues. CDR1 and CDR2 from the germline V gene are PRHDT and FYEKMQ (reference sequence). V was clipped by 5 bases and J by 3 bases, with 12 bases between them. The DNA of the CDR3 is TGTGCCAGCAGCCCTCCGGAGGGGACAGATACGCAGTATTTT. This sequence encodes CASSPPEGTDTQYF.

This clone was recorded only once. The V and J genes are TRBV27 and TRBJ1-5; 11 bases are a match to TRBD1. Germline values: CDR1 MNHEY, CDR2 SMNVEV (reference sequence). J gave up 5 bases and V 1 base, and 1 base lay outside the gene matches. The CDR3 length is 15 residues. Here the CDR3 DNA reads TGTGCCAGCAGTTTATGGGGACAGGGGGATCAGCCCCAGCATTTT. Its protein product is CASSLWGQGDQPQHF.

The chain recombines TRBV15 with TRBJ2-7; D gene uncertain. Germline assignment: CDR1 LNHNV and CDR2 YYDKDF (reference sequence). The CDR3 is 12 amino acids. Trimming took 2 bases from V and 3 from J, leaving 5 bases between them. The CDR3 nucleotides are TGTGCCACCAGCAGAACCTACTACGAGCAGTACTTC. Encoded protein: CATSRTYYEQYF.

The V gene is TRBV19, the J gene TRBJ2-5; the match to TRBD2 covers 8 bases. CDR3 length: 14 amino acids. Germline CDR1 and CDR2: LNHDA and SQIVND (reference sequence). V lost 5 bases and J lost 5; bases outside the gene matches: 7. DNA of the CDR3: TGTGCCAGTAGTCAAGGACTAGCCGGGGAGACCCAGTACTTC. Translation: CASSQGLAGETQYF.

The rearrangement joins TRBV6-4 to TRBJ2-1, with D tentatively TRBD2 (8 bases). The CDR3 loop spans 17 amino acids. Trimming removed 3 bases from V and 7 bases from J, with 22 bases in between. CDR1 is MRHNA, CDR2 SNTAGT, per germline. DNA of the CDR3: TGTGCCAGCAGTGATTCAGGGGGACTAGAGGGAGCAAATGAGCAGTTCTTC. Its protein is CASSDSGGLEGANEQFF.

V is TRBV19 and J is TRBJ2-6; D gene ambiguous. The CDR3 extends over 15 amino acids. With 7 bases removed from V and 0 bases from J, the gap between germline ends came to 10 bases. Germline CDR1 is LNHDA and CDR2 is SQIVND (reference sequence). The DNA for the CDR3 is TGTGCCAGTATAAGTTGGGCCTCTGGGGCCAACGTCCTGACTTTC. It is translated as CASISWASGANVLTF.

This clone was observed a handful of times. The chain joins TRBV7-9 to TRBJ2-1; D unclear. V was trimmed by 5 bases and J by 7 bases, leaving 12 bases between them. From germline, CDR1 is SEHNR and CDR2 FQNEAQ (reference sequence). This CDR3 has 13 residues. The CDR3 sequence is CASSHIAENEQFF. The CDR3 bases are TGTGCCAGCAGCCATATCGCCGAGAATGAGCAGTTCTTC.

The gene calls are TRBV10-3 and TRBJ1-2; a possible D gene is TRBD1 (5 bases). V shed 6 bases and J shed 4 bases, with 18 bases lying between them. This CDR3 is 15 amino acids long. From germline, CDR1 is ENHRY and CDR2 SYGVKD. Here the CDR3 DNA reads TGTGCCATCAGCGATCAGACAGTGATTGGCTATGGCTACACCTTC. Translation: CAISDQTVIGYGYTF.

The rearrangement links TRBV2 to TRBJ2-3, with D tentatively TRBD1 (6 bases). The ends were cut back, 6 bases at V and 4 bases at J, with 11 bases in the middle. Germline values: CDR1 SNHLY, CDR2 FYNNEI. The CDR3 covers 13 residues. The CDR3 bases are TGTGCCAGCAGCGAGACAGGCCCAGATACGCAGTATTTT. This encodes CASSETGPDTQYF.

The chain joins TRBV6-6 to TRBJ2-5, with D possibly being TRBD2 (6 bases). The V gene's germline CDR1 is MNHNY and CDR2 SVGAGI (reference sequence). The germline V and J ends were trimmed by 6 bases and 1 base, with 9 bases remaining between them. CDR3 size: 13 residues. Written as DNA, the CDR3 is TGTGCCAGCAGCTGGGGGGTCCAAGAGACCCAGTACTTC. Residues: CASSWGVQETQYF.

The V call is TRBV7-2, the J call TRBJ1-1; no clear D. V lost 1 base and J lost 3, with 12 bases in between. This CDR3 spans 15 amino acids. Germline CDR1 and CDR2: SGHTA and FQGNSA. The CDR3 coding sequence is TGTGCCAGCAGCTTAGTCTCGGCGGGGTACACTGAAGCTTTCTTT. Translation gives CASSLVSAGYTEAFF.

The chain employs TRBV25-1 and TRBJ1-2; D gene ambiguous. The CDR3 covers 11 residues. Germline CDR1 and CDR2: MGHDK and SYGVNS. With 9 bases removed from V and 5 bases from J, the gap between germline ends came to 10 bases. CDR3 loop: CASRDGYGYTF. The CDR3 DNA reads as TGTGCCAGTAGAGACGGGTATGGCTACACCTTC.

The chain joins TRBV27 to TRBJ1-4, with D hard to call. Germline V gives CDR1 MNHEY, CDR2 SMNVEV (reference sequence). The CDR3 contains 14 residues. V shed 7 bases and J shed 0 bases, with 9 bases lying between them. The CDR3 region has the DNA TGTGCCAGCATTGACGGGGCAACTAATGAAAAACTGTTTTTT. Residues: CASIDGATNEKLFF.

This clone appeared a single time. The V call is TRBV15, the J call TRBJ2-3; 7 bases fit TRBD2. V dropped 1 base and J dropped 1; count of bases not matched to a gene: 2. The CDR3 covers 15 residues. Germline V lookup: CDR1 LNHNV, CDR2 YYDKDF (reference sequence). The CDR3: CATSRGSGGTDTQYF. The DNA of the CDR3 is TGTGCCACCAGCAGAGGGAGCGGGGGCACAGATACGCAGTATTTT.

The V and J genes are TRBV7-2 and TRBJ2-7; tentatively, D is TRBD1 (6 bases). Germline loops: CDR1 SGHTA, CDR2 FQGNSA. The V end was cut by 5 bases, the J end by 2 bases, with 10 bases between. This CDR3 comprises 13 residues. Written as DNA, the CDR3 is TGTGCCAGCAGCCACAGGGAAGCCTACGAGCAGTACTTC. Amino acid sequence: CASSHREAYEQYF.

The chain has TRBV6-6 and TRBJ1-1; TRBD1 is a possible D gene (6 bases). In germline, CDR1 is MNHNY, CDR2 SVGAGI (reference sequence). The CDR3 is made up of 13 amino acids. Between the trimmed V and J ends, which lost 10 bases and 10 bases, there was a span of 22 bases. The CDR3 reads CATKNGGGPLAFF. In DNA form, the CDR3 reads TGTGCCACCAAAAATGGGGGGGGGCCTTTAGCTTTCTTT.

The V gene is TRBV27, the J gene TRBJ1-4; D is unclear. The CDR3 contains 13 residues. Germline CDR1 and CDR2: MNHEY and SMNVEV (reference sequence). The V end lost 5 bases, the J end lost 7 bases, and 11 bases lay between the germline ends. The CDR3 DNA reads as TGTGCCAGCAGTAGACTTGATGGTGAAAAACTGTTTTTT. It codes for CASSRLDGEKLFF.